A single sample gave rise to the 10 T cell receptor beta chains below, sequenced in a study of blood T cells in healthy people across ages. With a J-beta primer mix and a sample-barcoded 5' primer, a second PCR ran about 7 to 12 cycles. TCRdb analysed the 5' RACE reads with MiXCR anew, one entry per CDR3 protein. Of over 1,500,000 distinct CDR3 sequences in the sample, around 50% were seen once. Sample: blood. The receptor source for this set is a middle-aged woman in good health.

V is TRBV6-1 and J is TRBJ1-5; unclear D gene. The CDR3 loop spans 14 amino acids. Trimming left V 3 bases short and J 0 bases short, with 6 bases between. Germline V gives CDR1 MNHNS, CDR2 SASEGT. The CDR3 region is CASSEYLSNQPQHF. The CDR3 nucleotides read TGTGCCAGCAGTGAGTATCTTAGCAATCAGCCCCAGCATTTT.

The chain joins TRBV6-1 to TRBJ1-5; possibly TRBD1 for D (5 bases). This CDR3 has 14 residues. Germline values: CDR1 MNHNS, CDR2 SASEGT. Trimming removed 8 bases from V and 4 bases from J, with 15 bases in between. The CDR3: CASWTRGVNQPQHF. DNA for the CDR3: TGTGCCAGCTGGACCCGGGGCGTAAATCAGCCCCAGCATTTT.

This chain joins TRBV7-9 and TRBJ2-7; possible D gene TRBD1, 6 bases. Germline lookup yields CDR1 SEHNR and CDR2 FQNEAQ (reference sequence). Trimming shortened V by 0 bases and J by 0 bases, and 12 bases separated the two germline ends. CDR3 length: 16 amino acids. DNA of the CDR3: TGTGCCAGCAGCTTAGCGGCAGGGGTGGACTCCTACGAGCAGTACTTC. Residues: CASSLAAGVDSYEQYF.

This clonotype was observed a handful of times. The chain is built from TRBV20-1 and TRBJ2-1; possibly TRBD1 for D (6 bases). The CDR3 totals 14 residues. Trimming took 6 bases from V and 0 from J, leaving 12 bases between them. CDR1 is DFQATT and CDR2 is SNEGSKA in the germline V gene (reference sequence). The CDR3 sequence is CSARRTVSYNEQFF. The CDR3 DNA reads as TGCAGTGCCCGGAGGACAGTCTCCTACAATGAGCAGTTCTTC.

The chain combines TRBV7-2 with TRBJ2-5, with TRBD2 matching 15 bases. Germline CDR1 is SGHTA and CDR2 is FQGNSA. The V segment lost 2 bases and the J segment 6 bases; nucleotides outside the gene matches: 10. The CDR3 is made up of 18 amino acids. This CDR3 reads CASSLMFRTSGGAQTQYF. The CDR3 DNA reads TGTGCCAGCAGCTTAATGTTTCGGACTAGCGGGGGGGCACAGACCCAGTACTTC. Filled out from reference TRBV7-2 and TRBJ2-5, the complete variable domain reads GAGVSQSPSNKVTEKGKDVELRCDPISGHTALYWYRQSLGQGLEFLIYFQGNSAPDKSGLPSDRFSAERTGGSVSTLTIQRTQQEDSAVYLCASSLMFRTSGGAQTQYFGPGTRLLVL.

This clonotype was detected only a few times. The chain employs TRBV20-1 and TRBJ2-7; 9 bases fit TRBD2. This CDR3 is built from 16 residues. CDR1 and CDR2 (germline): DFQATT, SNEGSKA (reference sequence). The V segment lost 2 bases and the J segment 2 bases; nucleotides outside the gene matches: 10. In DNA form, the CDR3 reads TGCAGTGCTAGATCGGTAGCGGGGGCCACTACCTACGAGCAGTACTTC. Translating it yields CSARSVAGATTYEQYF.

The chain has TRBV21-1 and TRBJ1-2; no check of the table's D call, TRBD1, against the DNA was made. TRBV21-1 is flagged as a pseudogene. This CDR3 region has 13 residues. In DNA form, the CDR3 reads TGTGCCAGCAGGGCTCCAGGGGGGGATGGCTACACCTTC. Its protein is CASRAPGGDGYTF.

This rearrangement joins TRBV20-1 to TRBJ2-1; D is uncertain. CDR3 length equals 14 residues. Germline-derived CDR1 and CDR2 are DFQATT and SNEGSKA (reference sequence). CDR3 amino acids: CSHKRQSAYNEQFF. CDR3 nucleotides: TGCAGCCACAAAAGGCAGAGTGCCTACAATGAGCAGTTCTTC.

The chain employs TRBV12-3 or TRBV12-4 and TRBJ2-6; 9 positions agree with TRBD1. V shed 6 bases and J 0 bases; nucleotides not matched to a gene: 6. The CDR3 length is 17 residues. CDR3 amino acids: CASRLPGQGSGANVLTF. The CDR3 bases are TGTGCCAGCAGACTACCGGGACAGGGCTCTGGGGCCAACGTCCTGACTTTC.

The CDR3 nucleotides read TGCGCCAGCAGCTTGGTAGGGGTGGACACTGAAGCTTTCTTT. It translates to CASSLVGVDTEAFF. The rearrangement joins TRBV5-1 to TRBJ1-1; D is perhaps TRBD1 (5 bases). This CDR3 has 14 amino acids. CDR1 and CDR2 (germline): SGHRS, YFSETQ. The ends were cut back, 0 bases at V and 3 bases at J, with 9 bases in the middle.